The 5 T cell receptor beta chains below were found in one sample sequenced in a study of T-cell reconstitution after alpha-beta-depleted transplantation in children (dated by TCRdb to 2016 to 2017). The library was produced with PCR. Data came from an Illumina HiSeq 2500. TCR libraries were prepared with molecular barcoding, using unique molecular identifiers to normalize TCRbeta repertoire quantification. The raw public data were reprocessed by TCRdb itself: fastp quality trimming at Q25, MiXCR clonotype calling, in-frame beta chains only. Merged by CDR3 protein, the rows form single entries marked with the most common genes and DNA. This sample has about 980,000 distinct CDR3 sequences in its table, and 25% to 30% of those were observed once. The ten largest clones capture more than 25% of the sample. The treatment or condition label of this sample denotes: allogeneic hematopoietic cell transplantation with graft depleted of TCRalphabeta T cells and CD19 B cells.

Specimen: PBMCs, mostly from graft donor cells, collected 360 days after TCRalphabeta/CD19-depleted stem cell transplant. These receptor sequences come from a boy younger than two who had a stem cell transplant for SCID, so the T cells may come from the graft donor.

The rearrangement links TRBV5-1 to TRBJ2-1; D unresolved. The V end was cut by 3 bases, the J end by 0 bases, with 16 bases between. CDR3 length: 17 residues. In germline, CDR1 is SGHRS, CDR2 YFSETQ. The CDR3 loop reads CASSSRPGLSSYNEQFF. Written as DNA, the CDR3 is TGCGCCAGCAGCTCGAGACCGGGCCTTAGCTCCTACAATGAGCAGTTCTTC.

The chain couples TRBV28 to TRBJ1-6, with 7 bases that match TRBD1. J was trimmed by 9 bases and V by 6 bases; bases with no gene match: 14. The CDR3 runs 16 residues. The germline gives CDR1 MDHEN, CDR2 SYDVKM. CDR3 sequence (DNA): TGTGCCAGCAGCCCCGTCAGGGGGGGATTAGGTTCACCCCTCCACTTT. Amino acid sequence: CASSPVRGGLGSPLHF. The full variable domain, in which reference TRBV28 and TRBJ1-6 provide the parts outside the CDR3, is DVKVTQSSRYLVKRTGEKVFLECVQDMDHENMFWYRQDPGLGLRLIYFSYDVKMKEKGDIPEGYSVSREKKERFSLILESASTNQTSMYLCASSPVRGGLGSPLHFGNGTRLTVT.

This clonotype was counted only a few times. This chain connects TRBV5-1 to TRBJ2-2; 7 bases line up with TRBD2. Germline V gene lookup returns CDR1 SGHRS and CDR2 YFSETQ. This CDR3 spans 14 amino acids. J was trimmed by 6 bases and V by 4 bases; bases with no gene match: 6. CDR3: CASSGTSDAGELFF. CDR3 sequence (DNA): TGCGCCAGCAGCGGAACTAGCGATGCCGGGGAGCTGTTTTTT.

This clonotype has only a few counts. The V call is TRBV4-3, the J call TRBJ2-5; D uncertain. This CDR3 has 13 residues. In germline, CDR1 is LGHNA, CDR2 YSLEER. V shed 0 bases and J shed 5 bases, with 7 bases lying between them. The CDR3 here is CASSQDTRETQYF. DNA of the CDR3: TGCGCCAGCAGCCAAGATACCCGGGAGACCCAGTACTTC.

This clonotype was seen a handful of times. The V call is TRBV5-1, the J call TRBJ2-3; 9 bases agree with TRBD1. The CDR3 length is 16 residues. From germline, CDR1 is SGHRS and CDR2 YFSETQ. Trimming at V came to 5 bases and at J to 2 bases, leaving 9 bases not matched to a gene. This CDR3 is CASSRTGDLLTDTQYF. The DNA of the CDR3 is TGCGCCAGCAGTCGGACAGGGGACCTTCTCACAGATACGCAGTATTTT.